Listed below are T cell receptor beta chains from one sample, sequenced in a study of blood T cell repertoires in COVID-19. Some clones are missing from TCRdb's copy, which holds only in-frame ones; the method was immunoSEQ multiplex PCR. Of approximately 200,000 clones detected, about 81% appear once; the ten largest clones hold over 9.5%. The material sequenced was peripheral blood. These receptors were obtained from a woman of 80 years or more with COVID-19, enrolled during active disease. Each CDR3 is given without its conserved first and last residue. Part of the rows lack a size; the others show once, few, many or a class for expanded clones.

V gene	clone size	J gene	CDR3 length	CDR3 protein
TRBV18	few	TRBJ2-2	11	ASSQGASGELF
TRBV7-2	-	TRBJ2-7	12	ASSVQGAQDEQY
TRBV2	-	TRBJ1-2	12	ASSDAGGAYGYT
TRBV27	-	TRBJ1-1	13	ASSSQQGRGTEAF
TRBV2	few	TRBJ2-7	12	ASSEGVRGYEQY
TRBV10-3	-	TRBJ1-3	13	AIGEGPLIGNTIY
TRBV9	-	TRBJ2-3	12	ASSVRPGVDTQY
TRBV7-2	few	TRBJ2-5	13	ASSLVRDSQETQY
TRBV2	-	TRBJ2-3	14	ASSDYGALRTDTQY
TRBV6-5	-	TRBJ2-1	14	ASSSVTGPRGNEQF
TRBV30	-	TRBJ1-2	13	AWSDPTAGGGGYT
TRBV19	few	TRBJ1-5	13	ASKSQGSSNQPQH
TRBV2	few	TRBJ2-7	11	ASTRLAHYEQY
TRBV7-2	once	TRBJ2-5	13	ASSSRRGYQETQY
TRBV18	few	TRBJ1-1	11	ASSRRDSTEAF
TRBV7-2	once	TRBJ2-5	12	ASSQGLMEETQY
TRBV4-1	-	TRBJ1-2	13	ASSQEITGGGGYT
TRBV12-3/TRBV12-4	-	TRBJ2-3	9	ASSQLGSQY
TRBV7-9	-	TRBJ2-3	14	ASSSWTSGHTDTQY